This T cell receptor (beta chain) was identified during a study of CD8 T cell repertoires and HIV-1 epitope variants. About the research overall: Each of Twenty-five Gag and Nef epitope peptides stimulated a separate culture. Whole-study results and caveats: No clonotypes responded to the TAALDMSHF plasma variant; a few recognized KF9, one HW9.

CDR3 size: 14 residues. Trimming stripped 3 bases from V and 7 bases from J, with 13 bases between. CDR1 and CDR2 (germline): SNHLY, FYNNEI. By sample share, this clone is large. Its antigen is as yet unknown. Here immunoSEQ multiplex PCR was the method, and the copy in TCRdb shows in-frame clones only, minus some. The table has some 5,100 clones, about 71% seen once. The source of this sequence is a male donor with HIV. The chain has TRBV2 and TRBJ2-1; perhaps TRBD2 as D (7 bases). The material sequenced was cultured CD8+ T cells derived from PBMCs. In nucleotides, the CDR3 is TGTGCCAGCAGTGAGGGGGGGACATTGAATGAGCAGTTCTTC. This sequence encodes CASSEGGTLNEQFF.